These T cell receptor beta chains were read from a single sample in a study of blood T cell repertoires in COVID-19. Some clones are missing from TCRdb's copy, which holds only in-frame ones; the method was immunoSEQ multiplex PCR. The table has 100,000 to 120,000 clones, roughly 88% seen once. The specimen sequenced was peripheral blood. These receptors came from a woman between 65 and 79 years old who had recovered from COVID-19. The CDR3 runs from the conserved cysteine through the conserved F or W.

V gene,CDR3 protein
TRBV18,CASSPRDRGYTGELFF
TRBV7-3,CASSLTGWESGELFF
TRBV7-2,CASSSGLAYEQYF
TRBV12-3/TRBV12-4,CASMTSTYNEQFF
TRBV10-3,CAISEPGTGNTEAFF
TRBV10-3,CAISDAGGYTGELFF
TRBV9,CASSARGLWRGTDTQYF
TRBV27,CASSRGLAGNEQFF
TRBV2,CTGRQMRGTDTQYF
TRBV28,CASSFEFGGNQPQHF
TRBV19,CASRGPPNTGELFF
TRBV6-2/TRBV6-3,CASSYGVGSYGYTF
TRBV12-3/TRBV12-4,CASSLRGTEAFF
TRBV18,CASSPPKLAPSTDTQYF
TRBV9,CASSVRVGARDTQYF
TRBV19,CASRNPGTIADTIYF
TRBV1,CTSSQDLVPLNPQHF
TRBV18,CASSPQSRLNTGELFF
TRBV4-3,CASSPVANYGYTF
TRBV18,CASSDGRGSDTQYF
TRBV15,CATSRGLQGYGYTF
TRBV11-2,CASREGLAGGSEQFF
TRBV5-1,CASSPDRNNQPQHF
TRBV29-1,CSVERAATEAFF
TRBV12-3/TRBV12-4,CASSLGTTYEQYF
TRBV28,CASSTGGEGEETQYF
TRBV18,CASSRQRSYNEQFF
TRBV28,CASYLNRGYTEAFF
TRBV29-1,CSVRTGSNSPLHF
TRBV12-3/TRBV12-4,CASSYRGENIQYF
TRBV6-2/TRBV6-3,CASSWGQGRNQPQHF
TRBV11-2,CASSRWGEETQYF
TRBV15,CATSQSDRGQDTQYF
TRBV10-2,CASSGAENTEAFF